Listed below are T cell receptor beta chains from one sample, sequenced in a study of CD8+CD57+ T cells in acquired aplastic anemia. One entry per CDR3 protein, called by TCRdb with MiXCR from the reads. The profile shows about 180,000 distinct CDR3 sequences, around half of them singletons. Sample: sorted CD4+, CD8+, or CD8+CD57+ T cells (not recorded which) from PBMCs. Every receptor here comes from a human donor with aplastic anemia. Each CDR3 is given with its conserved first and last residue. Each record gives: clone size, J gene, D gene, V gene, CDR3 DNA, CDR3 protein. D genes are given only for firm matches. For some rows the clone size is stated as once, few or many, or as a class when expanded; others skip it.

abundance: NA; j_gene: TRBJ1-6; d_gene: TRBD1; v_gene: TRBV9; CDR3nt: TGTGCCAGCAGCCCTCCGGGACAGAGTTCACCCCTCCACTTT; CDR3aa: CASSPPGQSSPLHF
abundance: few; j_gene: TRBJ2-7; d_gene: TRBD1; v_gene: TRBV7-9; CDR3nt: TGTGCCAGCAGCTTGAACCGGGACAGGTCCTACGAGCAGTACTTC; CDR3aa: CASSLNRDRSYEQYF
abundance: NA; j_gene: TRBJ2-1; d_gene: TRBD2; v_gene: TRBV15; CDR3nt: TGTGCCACCAGCAGAGCCGGGACTAGCGGGATGGGTGAGCAGTTCTTC; CDR3aa: CATSRAGTSGMGEQFF
abundance: many; j_gene: TRBJ2-7; d_gene: NA; v_gene: TRBV7-2; CDR3nt: TGTGCCAGCAGCTTAGGCGCCAGAGACTACGAGCAGTACTTC; CDR3aa: CASSLGARDYEQYF
abundance: NA; j_gene: TRBJ1-1; d_gene: NA; v_gene: TRBV10-2; CDR3nt: TGCGCCACCGAAAGAGATGCGAGCACTGAAGCTTTCTTT; CDR3aa: CATERDASTEAFF
abundance: NA; j_gene: TRBJ2-5; d_gene: NA; v_gene: TRBV7-3; CDR3nt: TGTGCCAGCAGCCAAGAGCTTGAGGCTCGAGAGACCCAGTACTTC; CDR3aa: CASSQELEARETQYF
abundance: NA; j_gene: TRBJ1-1; d_gene: NA; v_gene: TRBV15; CDR3nt: TGTGCCACCAGCAGAGATACTGGGGGCACTGAAGCTTTCTTT; CDR3aa: CATSRDTGGTEAFF
abundance: NA; j_gene: TRBJ2-7; d_gene: NA; v_gene: TRBV25-1; CDR3nt: TGTGCCAGCAGTCACAGGGACTCCTACGAGCAGTACTTC; CDR3aa: CASSHRDSYEQYF
abundance: NA; j_gene: TRBJ1-6; d_gene: NA; v_gene: TRBV5-4; CDR3nt: TGTGCCAGCAGCTACCCGGGTGGCCCGGGAAATTCACCCCTCCACTTT; CDR3aa: CASSYPGGPGNSPLHF
abundance: many; j_gene: TRBJ2-5; d_gene: NA; v_gene: TRBV11-1; CDR3nt: TGTGCCAGCAGCTTAGATGGGGTAGGCGGCTTTCAAGAGACCCAGTACTTC; CDR3aa: CASSLDGVGGFQETQYF
abundance: few; j_gene: TRBJ2-7; d_gene: TRBD2; v_gene: TRBV25-1; CDR3nt: TGTGCCAGCAGTGAAGCTAGCGGGAGGGCCACCCACGAGCAGTACTTC; CDR3aa: CASSEASGRATHEQYF
abundance: once; j_gene: TRBJ2-5; d_gene: TRBD1; v_gene: TRBV2; CDR3nt: TGTGCCAGCGGGGGACAGGGAGAAGAGACCCAGTACTTC; CDR3aa: CASGGQGEETQYF
abundance: once; j_gene: TRBJ1-1; d_gene: NA; v_gene: TRBV6-6; CDR3nt: TGTGCCAGCAGAAGACAGGTGAACACTGAAGCTTTCTTT; CDR3aa: CASRRQVNTEAFF
abundance: many; j_gene: TRBJ1-2; d_gene: TRBD1; v_gene: TRBV7-2; CDR3nt: TGTGCCAGCAGCTTAGGGGACAGTAACTATGGCTACACCTTC; CDR3aa: CASSLGDSNYGYTF
abundance: many; j_gene: TRBJ1-1; d_gene: TRBD1; v_gene: TRBV7-8; CDR3nt: TGTGCCAGCAGCTTAGTGGGACAGGGCTTCACTGAAGCTTTCTTT; CDR3aa: CASSLVGQGFTEAFF
abundance: few; j_gene: TRBJ2-7; d_gene: TRBD1; v_gene: TRBV10-3; CDR3nt: TGTGCCATCACCGATGAGACAGGGGCCGTCTACGAGCAGTACTTC; CDR3aa: CAITDETGAVYEQYF
abundance: NA; j_gene: TRBJ2-7; d_gene: NA; v_gene: TRBV5-4; CDR3nt: TGTGCCAGCAGCTACCGATCGGCGCGGGCGGGGGAGCAGTACTTC; CDR3aa: CASSYRSARAGEQYF
abundance: many; j_gene: TRBJ2-2; d_gene: TRBD2; v_gene: TRBV6-2/TRBV6-3; CDR3nt: TGTGCCAGCAGTTTACTAGCGGGGAGCGGGGAGCTGTTTTTT; CDR3aa: CASSLLAGSGELFF
abundance: NA; j_gene: TRBJ2-1; d_gene: NA; v_gene: TRBV11-2; CDR3nt: TGTGCCAGCAGCCGAATAGGGGGGGGGCCCACTGAGCAGTTCTTC; CDR3aa: CASSRIGGGPTEQFF
abundance: NA; j_gene: TRBJ2-3; d_gene: TRBD2; v_gene: TRBV19; CDR3nt: TGTGCCAGTAGTATGAGCGGGGCAAGCACAGATACGCAGTATTTT; CDR3aa: CASSMSGASTDTQYF
abundance: NA; j_gene: TRBJ1-4; d_gene: TRBD1; v_gene: TRBV5-4; CDR3nt: TGTGCCGGCAGCTTGGGACAGGGTAATGAAAAACTGTTTTTT; CDR3aa: CAGSLGQGNEKLFF
abundance: many; j_gene: TRBJ2-1; d_gene: TRBD1; v_gene: TRBV6-1; CDR3nt: TGTGCCAGCAAAGGGACAGCGGTAAGCTACAATGAGCAGTTCTTC; CDR3aa: CASKGTAVSYNEQFF
abundance: NA; j_gene: TRBJ2-7; d_gene: NA; v_gene: TRBV7-8; CDR3nt: TGTGCCAGCAGCCCAAGCCTCAGGGCCTACGAGCAGTACTTC; CDR3aa: CASSPSLRAYEQYF
abundance: many; j_gene: TRBJ1-1; d_gene: NA; v_gene: TRBV29-1; CDR3nt: TGCAGCGTTGAAGATCGGGGGGGGACTGAAGCTTTCTTT; CDR3aa: CSVEDRGGTEAFF
abundance: NA; j_gene: TRBJ1-2; d_gene: NA; v_gene: TRBV10-2; CDR3nt: TGCGCCAGCAGTGATTCCAGGGCAGGCGGCTACACCTTC; CDR3aa: CASSDSRAGGYTF
abundance: many; j_gene: TRBJ2-1; d_gene: NA; v_gene: TRBV11-1; CDR3nt: TGTGCCAGCAGCTTACGAGCTAGGGGGGGCCTGAGCTCCTACAATGAGCAGTTCTTC; CDR3aa: CASSLRARGGLSSYNEQFF
abundance: NA; j_gene: TRBJ1-6; d_gene: NA; v_gene: TRBV27; CDR3nt: TGTGCCAGCAGTTTCCTCCTCACTAACACGCCTGGGACCCTCCACTTT; CDR3aa: CASSFLLTNTPGTLHF
abundance: NA; j_gene: TRBJ2-7; d_gene: NA; v_gene: TRBV2; CDR3nt: TGTGCCAGCAGGGGCTCCTACGAGCAGTACTTC; CDR3aa: CASRGSYEQYF
abundance: few; j_gene: TRBJ1-2; d_gene: TRBD1; v_gene: TRBV3-1; CDR3nt: TGTGCCAGCAGCCAAGACCTCAGGGGGCTTAGCTATGGCTACACCTTC; CDR3aa: CASSQDLRGLSYGYTF
abundance: NA; j_gene: TRBJ2-4; d_gene: TRBD1; v_gene: TRBV7-8; CDR3nt: TGTGCCAGCAGCTCGGGACAGCTCCTAGCCAAAAACATTCAGTACTTC; CDR3aa: CASSSGQLLAKNIQYF
abundance: NA; j_gene: TRBJ2-7; d_gene: TRBD1; v_gene: TRBV20-1; CDR3nt: TGCAGTGCTAGAACTACAGGGGGGATGAGCGAGCAGTACTTC; CDR3aa: CSARTTGGMSEQYF
abundance: few; j_gene: TRBJ1-3; d_gene: NA; v_gene: TRBV2; CDR3nt: TGTGCCAGCAGGGGTGGAAACACCATATATTTT; CDR3aa: CASRGGNTIYF
abundance: many; j_gene: TRBJ1-5; d_gene: NA; v_gene: TRBV9; CDR3nt: TGTGCCAGCAGCGTAGGGAGGACACCTAATCAGCCCCAGCATTTT; CDR3aa: CASSVGRTPNQPQHF
abundance: medium-sized; j_gene: TRBJ2-7; d_gene: NA; v_gene: TRBV7-9; CDR3nt: TGTGCCAGCAGCTTTAGGGACTGGGGGAGGTACGAGCAGTACTTC; CDR3aa: CASSFRDWGRYEQYF
abundance: NA; j_gene: TRBJ1-5; d_gene: TRBD1; v_gene: TRBV29-1; CDR3nt: TGCAGCAGTTACTCACCGGGACAGGGCCGGGGCAATCAGCCCCAGCATTTT; CDR3aa: CSSYSPGQGRGNQPQHF
abundance: few; j_gene: TRBJ2-7; d_gene: NA; v_gene: TRBV29-1; CDR3nt: TGCAGCGTTGAGGGGACCTCCGAGCAGTACTTC; CDR3aa: CSVEGTSEQYF
abundance: NA; j_gene: TRBJ2-7; d_gene: NA; v_gene: TRBV12-3/TRBV12-4; CDR3nt: TGTGCCAGCAGGGGCCCGGCAGGGCAGTACTTC; CDR3aa: CASRGPAGQYF
abundance: many; j_gene: TRBJ1-6; d_gene: NA; v_gene: TRBV7-9; CDR3nt: TGTGCCAGCAGCTTAGCGGCAGGGTCTAATTCACCCCTCCACTTT; CDR3aa: CASSLAAGSNSPLHF
abundance: NA; j_gene: TRBJ1-2; d_gene: TRBD1; v_gene: TRBV6-2/TRBV6-3; CDR3nt: TGTGCCAGCAGTTACTCCCCGGACAGGGGAAATGGCTACACCTTC; CDR3aa: CASSYSPDRGNGYTF
abundance: many; j_gene: TRBJ2-5; d_gene: TRBD1; v_gene: TRBV6-1; CDR3nt: TGTGCCAGCAGCCCCGGACAGGAGTGGGAGACCCAGTACTTC; CDR3aa: CASSPGQEWETQYF
abundance: many; j_gene: TRBJ2-2; d_gene: NA; v_gene: TRBV7-2; CDR3nt: TGTGCCAGCACCCCAATCTTACAATTTGTAGGGGAGCTGTTTTTT; CDR3aa: CASTPILQFVGELFF